This T cell receptor (beta chain) emerged from a study of cytomegalovirus exposure and HLA in healthy donors. Primers: 60 Vbeta forward and 13 Jbeta reverse. Assay: immunoSEQ multiplex PCR; the TCRdb copy retains only in-frame clones and omits some. In the table there are about 100,000 clones, roughly 78% of which are singletons. The CDR3 has 13 amino acids. Per germline, CDR1 GTSNPN and CDR2 SVGIG (reference sequence). Trimming took 5 bases from V and 1 from J, leaving 12 bases between them. Sequenced: PBMCs. The origin of this receptor is a woman between 35 and 50 years old in good health and CMV-seronegative. The chain is built from TRBV30 and TRBJ2-7, with D possibly TRBD1 on 6 matching bases. CDR3 in amino acids: CAWQGRGSYEQYF. The CDR3 DNA follows: TGTGCCTGGCAGGGGCGAGGGTCCTACGAGCAGTACTTC.